The rows below give T cell receptor beta chains drawn from one sample of a study of cytotoxic CD8 clonotypes in ibrutinib-treated CLL. The protocol was immunoSEQ multiplex PCR, while the TCRdb copy is restricted to in-frame clones and leaves out a portion. The sample records tens of thousands of clones, almost 70% being singletons. The sequencing used PBMCs, collected after 24 months of ibrutinib treatment. These receptors were obtained from a human donor with chronic lymphocytic leukemia. Both conserved end residues are part of each CDR3. The D gene is left open where the match is weak. Expanded clones get a size class; other rows say once, few or many, or leave the size out.

>-|-|TRBV30|TRBJ2-3
TGTGCCTGGGCAACAGATACGCAGTATTTT
CAWATDTQYF
>-|-|TRBV29-1|TRBJ2-7
TGCAGCGCCCTGCGGGTGGAGGACTACGAGCAGTACTTC
CSALRVEDYEQYF
>-|-|TRBV27|TRBJ1-1
TGTGCCAGCAGTCAGTTGCTGAACACTGAAGCTTTCTTT
CASSQLLNTEAFF
>-|-|TRBV28|TRBJ1-2
TGTGCCAGCAGCCCTAGGACCATTCGCTACACCTTC
CASSPRTIRYTF
>-|-|TRBV4-1|TRBJ1-2
TGCGCCAGCAGCCAAGGGGCAGGGGATAATGGCTACACCTTC
CASSQGAGDNGYTF
>-|-|TRBV5-1|TRBJ2-7
TGCGCCAGCAGCTTGGCTGATACCCCCTCCTACGAGCAGTACTTC
CASSLADTPSYEQYF
>-|-|TRBV19|TRBJ2-7
TGTGCCAGTAGTAGGACAGAGAACTACGAGCAGTACTTC
CASSRTENYEQYF
>-|-|TRBV9|TRBJ1-3
TGTGCCAGCAGTACCAGGGTTTCTGGAAACACCATATATTTT
CASSTRVSGNTIYF
>-|once|TRBV6-5|TRBJ2-2
TGTGCCAGCGGTCTGACTAAACTGAACACCGGGGAGCTGCTTTTT
CASGLTKLNTGELLF
>-|-|TRBV6-1|TRBJ2-3
TGTGCCAGCAGTGTGACGGGGGCCAGGGATACGCAGTATTTT
CASSVTGARDTQYF
>-|-|TRBV19|TRBJ1-2
TGTGCCAGTAGGGCGAAGGGGGGCGGCTACACCTTC
CASRAKGGGYTF
>-|medium-sized|TRBV4-1|TRBJ2-7
TGCGCCAGCAGCCAGACAGGACAGTCCTACGAGCAGTACTTC
CASSQTGQSYEQYF
>-|-|TRBV19|TRBJ1-2
TGTGCCAGTAGGGGATGGGAGAAGGGCTTTGAGCGAGGCTACACCTTC
CASRGWEKGFERGYTF
>TRBD1|-|TRBV4-1|TRBJ2-5
TGCGCCAGCAGCCCCGACAGGGGCCGCGCGCTGGAGACCCAGTACTTC
CASSPDRGRALETQYF
>TRBD2|-|TRBV4-3|TRBJ2-3
TGCGCCAGCAGCCAACGGGGGGGCAGCACAGATACGCAGTATTTT
CASSQRGGSTDTQYF
>-|-|TRBV6-6|TRBJ1-2
TGTGCCAGCAGCCTCGGCGGTTTACGCGGCTACACCTTC
CASSLGGLRGYTF
>-|-|TRBV7-8|TRBJ1-6
TGTGCCAGCAGCTTAGCTGGTGACCGGAGGCCCCTCCACTTT
CASSLAGDRRPLHF
>-|-|TRBV7-2|TRBJ1-2
TGTGCCAGCAGCTCTTCACTCGACAGGATCACTAACTATGGCTACACCTTC
CASSSSLDRITNYGYTF